This TCR beta chain was identified during a study of blood T cell repertoires in COVID-19. Study context: Acute-phase and convalescent COVID-19 samples originated in the United States, Italy and Spain. T cells, B-cell-depleted T cells, or PBMCs provided the cDNA or gDNA that served as material.

The germline V and J ends were trimmed by 0 bases and 0 bases, with 9 bases remaining between them. This CDR3 region has 16 residues. Looked up from germline, CDR1 is SGDLS and CDR2 is YYNGEE. Per the study methods: Amplification of reference gene primers provided the estimated nucleated cell counts. Profiling relied on immunoSEQ multiplex PCR, and the TCRdb table lists in-frame clones only, not all of them. That table is the source of V, J and clone size, and D and trimming were worked out from the DNA. The sample lists around 150,000 clones, 70% to 90% seen once, with 2.5% to 3% in the top ten. The chain has TRBV9 and TRBJ2-2, with a tentative D call TRBD1 (5 bases). The source of this sequence is a man aged 55-75 years with acute or convalescent COVID-19. The sample consisted of peripheral blood. The CDR3 coding sequence is TGTGCCAGCAGCGTAGGGGGCGCGGCGAACACCGGGGAGCTGTTTTTT. Encoded protein: CASSVGGAANTGELFF.